The rows below give T cell receptor beta chains drawn from one sample of a study of Graves' ophthalmopathy and Graves' hyperthyroidism. TCRdb reprocessed the multiplex PCR reads with MiXCR, giving one entry per CDR3 protein. The data show roughly 420,000 distinct CDR3 sequences, around 20% seen once. Sequenced sample: peripheral blood. Every receptor here comes from a woman under 30 with stable Graves' hyperthyroidism. The conserved cysteine and the conserved F or W are not part of the CDR3 here.

>TRBV29-1
SVERDSNTGELF
>TRBV19
ASSGTRGETQY
>TRBV6-1
AIRGDRDEQY
>TRBV12-5
ASAYPSGSPREQY
>TRBV12-3/TRBV12-4
ASSPSGWTVQETQY
>TRBV6-1
ASIGQGEETQY
>TRBV7-2
ASSLVGNSGNTIY
>TRBV20-1
SVRQGPQPQH
>TRBV11-2
ASSRQGTGGELF
>TRBV20-1
SARDPRVGQPQH
>TRBV30
AWSVRGQYEQY
>TRBV4-1
ASSQGGGVSYEQY
>TRBV20-1
SARDHSSYEQY
>TRBV29-1
SVVGAGGEFDNSPLH
>TRBV12-3/TRBV12-4
ASSRRYRLAGSLGKNIQY
>TRBV29-1
SVDHGGSYNEQF
>TRBV4-2
ASSQEDGLESPLH
>TRBV6-1
ASSGGGAYSYEQY
>TRBV5-1
ASSADRGHGNSPLH
>TRBV12-3/TRBV12-4
ASSFVNDQGAF
>TRBV7-2
ASSPQSLNYGYT
>TRBV20-1
SAGKPGELF